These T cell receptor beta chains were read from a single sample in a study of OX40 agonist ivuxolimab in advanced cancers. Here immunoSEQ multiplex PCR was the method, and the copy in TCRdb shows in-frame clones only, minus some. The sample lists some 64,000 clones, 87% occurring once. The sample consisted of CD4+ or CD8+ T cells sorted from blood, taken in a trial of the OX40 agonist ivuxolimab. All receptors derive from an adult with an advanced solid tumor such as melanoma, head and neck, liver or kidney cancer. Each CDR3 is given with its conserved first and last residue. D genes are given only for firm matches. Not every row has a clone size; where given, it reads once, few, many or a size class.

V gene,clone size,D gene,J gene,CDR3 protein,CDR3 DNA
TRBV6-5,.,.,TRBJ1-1,CASSYQTGLNTEAFF,TGTGCCAGCAGTTACCAAACAGGGTTGAACACTGAAGCTTTCTTT
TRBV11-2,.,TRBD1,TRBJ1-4,CASSLGQGAINEKLFF,TGTGCCAGCAGCTTAGGACAGGGGGCGATTAATGAAAAACTGTTTTTT
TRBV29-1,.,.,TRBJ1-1,CSVEDVGTNTEAFF,TGCAGCGTTGAAGATGTGGGGACGAACACTGAAGCTTTCTTT
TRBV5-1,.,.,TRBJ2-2,CASRLSTGELFF,TGCGCCAGTAGACTCTCCACCGGGGAGCTGTTTTTT
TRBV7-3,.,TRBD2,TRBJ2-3,CASSSPGLAGGTTDTQYF,TGTGCCAGCAGCTCGCCCGGACTAGCGGGAGGGACGACAGATACGCAGTATTTT
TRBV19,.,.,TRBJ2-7,CARTRGAYEQYF,TGTGCCAGGACGAGGGGGGCCTACGAGCAGTACTTC
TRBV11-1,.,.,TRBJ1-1,CASSYRAGILEAFF,TGTGCCAGCAGCTACAGGGCAGGGATTCTTGAAGCTTTCTTT
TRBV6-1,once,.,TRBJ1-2,CASSETAGSGYTF,TGTGCCAGCAGTGAAACGGCAGGGAGCGGCTACACCTTC
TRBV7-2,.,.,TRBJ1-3,CASSPRFTIYF,TGTGCCAGCAGCCCGCGGTTTACCATATATTTT
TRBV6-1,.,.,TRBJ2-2,CASSEEVGATGELFF,TGTGCCAGCAGTGAAGAGGTGGGGGCCACCGGGGAGCTGTTTTTT
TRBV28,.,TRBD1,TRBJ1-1,CASSSGQGPWDTEAFF,TGTGCCAGCAGTTCGGGACAGGGTCCCTGGGACACTGAAGCTTTCTTT
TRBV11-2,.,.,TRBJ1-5,CASSLGEGQPQHF,TGTGCCAGCAGCTTAGGGGAGGGGCAGCCCCAGCATTTT
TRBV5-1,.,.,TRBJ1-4,CASSLASGLGEGKLFF,TGCGCCAGCAGCTTGGCCTCGGGACTCGGGGAGGGAAAACTGTTTTTT
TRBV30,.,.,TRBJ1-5,CAWSGYSNQPQHF,TGTGCCTGGAGTGGGTATAGCAATCAGCCCCAGCATTTT
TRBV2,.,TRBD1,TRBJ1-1,CASSETGEAFF,TGTGCCAGCAGTGAGACAGGGGAAGCTTTCTTT
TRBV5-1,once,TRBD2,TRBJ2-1,CASSLAGSGSYNEQFF,TGCGCCAGCAGCTTGGCCGGAAGCGGGAGCTACAATGAGCAGTTCTTC
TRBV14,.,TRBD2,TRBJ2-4,CASSQGSGGSIQYF,TGTGCCAGCAGCCAAGGCTCGGGGGGGAGCATTCAGTACTTC
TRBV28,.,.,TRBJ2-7,CASWGAGEAEQYF,TGTGCCAGCTGGGGGGCGGGTGAGGCCGAGCAGTACTTC
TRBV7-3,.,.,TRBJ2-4,CASSLQGGDIQYF,TGTGCCAGCAGCTTACAGGGTGGGGACATTCAGTACTTC
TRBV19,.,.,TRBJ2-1,CASSIGGRGPWNEQFF,TGTGCCAGTAGTATCGGTGGCAGGGGTCCATGGAATGAGCAGTTCTTC
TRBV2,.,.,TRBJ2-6,CASREGINSGANVLTF,TGTGCCAGCAGGGAAGGGATAAACTCTGGGGCCAACGTCCTGACTTTC
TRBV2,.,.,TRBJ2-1,CASGGLNEQFF,TGTGCCAGCGGGGGCCTCAATGAGCAGTTCTTC
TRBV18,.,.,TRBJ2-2,CASSPDLGTGELFF,TGTGCCAGCTCACCAGATTTGGGGACCGGGGAGCTGTTTTTT
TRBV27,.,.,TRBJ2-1,CASSLEGLSYNEQFF,TGTGCCAGCAGTTTGGAGGGTCTGTCATACAATGAGCAGTTCTTC
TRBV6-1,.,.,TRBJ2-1,CASSGFYNEQFF,TGTGCCAGCAGTGGGTTTTACAATGAGCAGTTCTTC
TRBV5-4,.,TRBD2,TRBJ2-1,CASSPRTSRNEQFF,TGTGCCAGCAGCCCACGGACTAGCCGCAATGAGCAGTTCTTC
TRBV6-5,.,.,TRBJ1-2,CASSRTANYGYTF,TGTGCCAGCAGCCGGACAGCTAACTATGGCTACACCTTC
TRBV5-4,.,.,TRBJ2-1,CASNPGDQPTYNEQFF,TGTGCCAGCAACCCCGGGGACCAGCCTACCTACAATGAGCAGTTCTTC
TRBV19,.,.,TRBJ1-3,CASNLGSGNTIYF,TGTGCCAGTAACCTAGGGTCCGGAAACACCATATATTTT
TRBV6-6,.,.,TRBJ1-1,CASSYSAGGTEAFF,TGTGCCAGCAGTTACTCGGCCGGGGGGACTGAAGCTTTCTTT
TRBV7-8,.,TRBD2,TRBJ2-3,CASSPWTSSYTDTQYF,TGTGCCAGCAGCCCCTGGACTAGCAGCTACACAGATACGCAGTATTTT
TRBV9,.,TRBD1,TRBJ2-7,CASSPRQGDEQYF,TGTGCCAGCAGCCCGAGACAGGGCGACGAGCAGTACTTC
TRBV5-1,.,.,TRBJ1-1,CASSRGSGNTEAFF,TGCGCCAGCAGCAGGGGGAGTGGGAACACTGAAGCTTTCTTT
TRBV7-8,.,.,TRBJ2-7,CASSRRRVTYEQYF,TGTGCCAGCAGCAGACGCCGGGTAACCTACGAGCAGTACTTC
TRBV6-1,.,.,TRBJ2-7,CASSIGPEQYF,TGTGCCAGCAGCATCGGACCCGAGCAGTACTTC
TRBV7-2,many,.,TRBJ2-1,CASSREPGRQSDEQFF,TGTGCCAGCAGCCGGGAGCCGGGACGGCAGAGCGATGAGCAGTTCTTC
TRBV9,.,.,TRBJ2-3,CASSVGVQSTDTQYF,TGTGCCAGCAGCGTAGGAGTTCAGAGCACAGATACGCAGTATTTT
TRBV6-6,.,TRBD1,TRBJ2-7,CASSNPIGTGLREQYF,TGTGCCAGCAGTAACCCAATCGGGACAGGGCTCCGCGAGCAGTACTTC
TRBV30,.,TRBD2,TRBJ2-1,CAWWLAGASSYNEQFF,TGTGCCTGGTGGCTAGCGGGGGCCTCATCCTACAATGAGCAGTTCTTC
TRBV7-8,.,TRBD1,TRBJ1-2,CASSLGQGANYGYTF,TGTGCCAGCAGCCTAGGACAGGGCGCTAACTATGGCTACACCTTC
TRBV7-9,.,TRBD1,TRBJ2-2,CAIPGTGFIGELFF,TGTGCCATTCCCGGGACAGGGTTTATCGGGGAGCTGTTTTTT
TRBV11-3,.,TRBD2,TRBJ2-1,CASSRGEGGVGEQFF,TGTGCCAGCAGCCGGGGGGAGGGAGGTGTTGGTGAGCAGTTCTTC
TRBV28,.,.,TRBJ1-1,CASILPDSSEAFF,TGTGCCAGCATCCTCCCGGACAGCTCTGAAGCTTTCTTT
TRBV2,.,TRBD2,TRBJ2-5,CASRTSGGPQETQYF,TGTGCCAGCAGGACTAGCGGGGGACCTCAAGAGACCCAGTACTTC
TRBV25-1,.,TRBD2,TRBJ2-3,CASRRGGTQYF,TGTGCCAGCAGGCGGGGGGGTACGCAGTATTTT